A selection of T cell receptor beta chains follows, all from one sample in a study of cytomegalovirus exposure and HLA in healthy donors. This table comes from immunoSEQ multiplex PCR, and its TCRdb copy is limited to in-frame clones, with some not included. The clone table shows around 130,000 clones, with the ten largest holding around 1.5%. The source material was PBMCs. The receptors here all came from a middle-aged woman in good health and CMV-seronegative. Both conserved end residues are part of each CDR3. A D gene is named only where the DNA matches it firmly.

d_gene	v_gene	j_gene	CDR3nt	CDR3aa
NA	TRBV5-8	TRBJ1-1	TGTGCCAGCAGACGAGCTGAAGCTTTCTTT	CASRRAEAFF
NA	TRBV6-4	TRBJ2-3	TGTGCCAGCAGTGACTATAGTGCTAACGTAGATACGCAGTATTTT	CASSDYSANVDTQYF
TRBD2	TRBV9	TRBJ2-2	TGTGCCAGCAGCGGGGGACTAGCGGAGATGAACACCGGGGAGCTGTTTTTT	CASSGGLAEMNTGELFF
TRBD1	TRBV5-1	TRBJ2-1	TGCGCCAGCAGTTTGGACAGGGGAATTAAGTTCTTC	CASSLDRGIKFF
NA	TRBV7-2	TRBJ1-3	TGTGCCAGCAGCTTGGGAGGAGGTGGAAACACCATATATTTT	CASSLGGGGNTIYF
TRBD1	TRBV7-7	TRBJ2-7	TGTGCTAGCAGCCCAGGACAGGCCTCTTACGAGCAGTACTTC	CASSPGQASYEQYF
NA	TRBV5-1	TRBJ1-6	TGCGCCAGCAGCTTGCCAAGCAATAATTCACCCCTCCACTTT	CASSLPSNNSPLHF
NA	TRBV6-5	TRBJ2-5	TGTGCCAGCAGGACAGTCCAAGAGACCCAGTACTTC	CASRTVQETQYF
NA	TRBV10-3	TRBJ2-1	TGTGCCATCAGTGGAGGAGGGGTCGCCGGGAATGAGCAGTTCTTC	CAISGGGVAGNEQFF
NA	TRBV19	TRBJ2-1	TGTGCCAGTAGTCCGTACAGGGTGTACTCCTACAATGAGCAGTTCTTC	CASSPYRVYSYNEQFF
NA	TRBV4-3	TRBJ2-7	TGCGCCAGCAGCCGGGCCGGAACCTACGAGCAGTACTTC	CASSRAGTYEQYF
TRBD2	TRBV29-1	TRBJ2-4	TGCAGCGTTGACCCCCAGCGGGGAGGGAACATTCAGTACTTC	CSVDPQRGGNIQYF
NA	TRBV15	TRBJ2-1	TGTGCCACCAGCACTACCAAGGCGAGGGAGCAGTTCTTC	CATSTTKAREQFF
NA	TRBV7-6	TRBJ2-1	TGTGCCAGCAGCTTAGTCGGTGAGCAGGGAAATGAGCAGTTCTTC	CASSLVGEQGNEQFF
NA	TRBV19	TRBJ1-5	TGTGCCAGTAGGCCGGGACATCTCTTGGGTCAGCCCCAGCATTTT	CASRPGHLLGQPQHF
TRBD2	TRBV7-3	TRBJ2-3	TGTGCCAGCAGCTTAAGAGGCCTAGCGGGGTCCAAATCGGATACGCAGTATTTT	CASSLRGLAGSKSDTQYF
NA	TRBV2	TRBJ1-1	TGTGCCAGCAGTGAAAACAGGAACACTGAAGCTTTCTTT	CASSENRNTEAFF
TRBD2	TRBV7-9	TRBJ2-5	TGTGCCAGCAGCTTAGGGACACCGGGAGGAGAGACCCAGTACTTC	CASSLGTPGGETQYF
TRBD1	TRBV4-2	TRBJ2-7	TGTGCCAGCAGCCAAGACCATGGGTCCTTACAGGGGCCGGCCTACGAGCAGTACTTC	CASSQDHGSLQGPAYEQYF
NA	TRBV28	TRBJ1-1	TGTGCCAGCAGTTTAGCCAGGGTGAGTGAAGCTTTCTTT	CASSLARVSEAFF
TRBD1	TRBV19	TRBJ1-6	TGTGCCAGTAGTATCGACAGGGGTTTAGCCCTCCACTTT	CASSIDRGLALHF
TRBD2	TRBV7-2	TRBJ2-5	TGTGCCAGCAGCGCGGGGGGCTTTGTAGAGACCCAGTACTTC	CASSAGGFVETQYF
NA	TRBV5-1	TRBJ2-2	TGCGCCAGCAGCTTGGAGGCGGGAACCGGGGAGCTGTTTTTT	CASSLEAGTGELFF
NA	TRBV19	TRBJ2-5	TGTGCCAGTAGTATAACGGGGGAGACCCAGTACTTC	CASSITGETQYF
NA	TRBV4-3	TRBJ1-1	TGCGCCAGCAGCCAAGTCGGGGGTACGGTGAACACTGAAGCTTTCTTT	CASSQVGGTVNTEAFF
NA	TRBV9	TRBJ1-1	TGTGCCAGCAGCGTAGTGGGGGCGACCACTGAAGCTTTCTTT	CASSVVGATTEAFF
TRBD1	TRBV10-3	TRBJ1-2	TGTGCCATCAGTGAGTCGACAGGGGGCGGCGGTGGCTACACCTTC	CAISESTGGGGGYTF
TRBD1	TRBV6-5	TRBJ1-5	TGTGCCAGCAGTTCAACAGGGGGCGACAATCAGCCCCAGCATTTT	CASSSTGGDNQPQHF
TRBD1	TRBV27	TRBJ1-4	TGTGCCAGCAGTTTAGGTACCGGGACAGGGGGTTATGGGGCTAATGAAAAACTGTTTTTT	CASSLGTGTGGYGANEKLFF
NA	TRBV25-1	TRBJ1-6	TGTGCCAGCAGCTCCGCACAGGGACGGTCACCCCTCCACTTT	CASSSAQGRSPLHF
NA	TRBV6-1	TRBJ2-6	TGTGCCAGCTTCGAGGTCTCTGGGGCCAACGTCCTGACTTTC	CASFEVSGANVLTF
TRBD1	TRBV5-1	TRBJ1-2	TGCGCCAGCAGCCTACCGGGACAGGTGGTGTACACCTTC	CASSLPGQVVYTF
TRBD2	TRBV6-1	TRBJ2-7	TGTGCCAGCAGTGAACCCGGGACTAAAAAGCAGTACTTC	CASSEPGTKKQYF
TRBD1	TRBV4-2	TRBJ2-1	TGTGCCAGCAGCCAGGCCCTCGACAGGGGGGCTGGCAATGAGCAGTTCTTC	CASSQALDRGAGNEQFF
TRBD1	TRBV19	TRBJ1-1	TGTGCCAGTAGTCTACCCGACAGGGGGAGCAAACTAGGACAGCCAATGAACACTGAAGCTTTCTTT	CASSLPDRGSKLGQPMNTEAFF
NA	TRBV7-8	TRBJ1-1	TGTGCCAGCACACCAGGGTTTGGGACAAGGAACACTGAAGCTTTCTTT	CASTPGFGTRNTEAFF
TRBD2	TRBV9	TRBJ2-1	TGTGCCAGCAGCGTCCGGGGGGATTCCTACAATGAGCAGTTCTTC	CASSVRGDSYNEQFF
TRBD1	TRBV11-2	TRBJ1-1	TGTGCCAGCAGCTTTGACAGGGACGACACTGAAGCTTTCTTT	CASSFDRDDTEAFF
NA	TRBV9	TRBJ1-5	TGTGCCAGCAGCGTAGGGGCAGGGGACAATCAGCCCCAGCATTTT	CASSVGAGDNQPQHF
NA	TRBV6-5	TRBJ1-6	TGTGCCAGCAGTTACGGGAGGTATTACAATTCACCCCTCCACTTT	CASSYGRYYNSPLHF
NA	TRBV7-8	TRBJ2-7	TGTGCCAGCAGCTGGGCGGGATCCTACGAGCAGTACTTC	CASSWAGSYEQYF
TRBD2	TRBV5-6	TRBJ2-5	TGTGCCAGCAGCTTGGGAGCGGGACGGCAAGAGACCCAGTACTTC	CASSLGAGRQETQYF